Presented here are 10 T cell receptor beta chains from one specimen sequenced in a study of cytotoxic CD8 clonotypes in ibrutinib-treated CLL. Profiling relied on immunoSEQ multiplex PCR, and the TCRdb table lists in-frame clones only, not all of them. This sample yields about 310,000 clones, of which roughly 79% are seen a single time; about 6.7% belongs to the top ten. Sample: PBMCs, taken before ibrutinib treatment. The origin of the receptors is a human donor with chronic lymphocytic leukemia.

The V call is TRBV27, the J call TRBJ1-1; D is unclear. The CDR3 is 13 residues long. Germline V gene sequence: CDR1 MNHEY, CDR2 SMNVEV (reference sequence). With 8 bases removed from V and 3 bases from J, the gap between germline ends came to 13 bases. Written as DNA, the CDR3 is TGTGCCAGCTCAATTCATAGGGACACTGAAGCTTTCTTT. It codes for CASSIHRDTEAFF.

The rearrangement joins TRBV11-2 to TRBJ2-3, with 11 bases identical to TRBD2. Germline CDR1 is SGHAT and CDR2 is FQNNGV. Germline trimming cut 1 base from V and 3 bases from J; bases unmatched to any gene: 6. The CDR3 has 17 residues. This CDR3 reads CASSLVLGTSGTDTQYF. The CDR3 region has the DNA TGTGCCAGCAGCTTAGTTTTGGGGACTAGCGGTACAGATACGCAGTATTTT.

The CDR3 is CASTGGDMIVDTQYF. Written as DNA, the CDR3 is TGTGCCAGCACCGGAGGGGACATGATAGTCGATACGCAGTATTTT. The chain carries TRBV7-9 and TRBJ2-3; D may be TRBD1 or TRBD2 (6 bases each). The CDR3 runs 15 residues. The V and J ends lost 7 bases and 6 bases respectively, with 20 bases between them. The germline gives CDR1 SEHNR, CDR2 FQNEAQ (reference sequence).

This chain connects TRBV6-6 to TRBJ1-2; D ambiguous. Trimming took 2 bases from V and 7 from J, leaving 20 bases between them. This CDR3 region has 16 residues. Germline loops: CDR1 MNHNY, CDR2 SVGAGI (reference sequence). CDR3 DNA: TGTGCCAGCAGTTACCCCGGCCGGGAATCAGGTAGTGGCTACACCTTC. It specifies CASSYPGRESGSGYTF.

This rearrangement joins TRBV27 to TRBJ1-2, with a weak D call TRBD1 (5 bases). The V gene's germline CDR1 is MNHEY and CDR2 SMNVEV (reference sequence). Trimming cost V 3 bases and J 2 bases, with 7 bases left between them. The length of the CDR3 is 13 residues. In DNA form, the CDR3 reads TGTGCCAGCAGTTTCCAGGGAAACTATGGCTACACCTTC. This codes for CASSFQGNYGYTF.

The CDR3: CASSRGSNQPQHF. The CDR3 region has the DNA TGTGCCAGCAGCCGGGGCAGCAATCAGCCCCAGCATTTT. The V gene is TRBV7-9, the J gene TRBJ1-5; D possibly corresponds to TRBD1 (5 bases). This CDR3 comprises 13 residues. With 5 bases removed from V and 1 base from J, the gap between germline ends came to 6 bases. CDR1 is SEHNR, CDR2 FQNEAQ, per germline (reference sequence).

The CDR3, as DNA: TGTGCCAGCAGCTTAGACACCGGGGAGCTGTTTTTT. It is translated as CASSLDTGELFF. The V and J genes are TRBV7-3 and TRBJ2-2; no definite D call. V lost 2 bases, J lost 3 bases, and 1 base lay in between. This CDR3 has 12 amino acids. CDR1 is SGHTA, CDR2 FQGTGA, per germline. Variable domain in full (rest from reference TRBV7-3 and TRBJ2-2): GAGVSQTPSNKVTEKGKYVELRCDPISGHTALYWYRQSLGQGPEFLIYFQGTGAADDSGLPNDRFFAVRPEGSVSTLKIQRTERGDSAVYLCASSLDTGELFFGEGSRLTVL.

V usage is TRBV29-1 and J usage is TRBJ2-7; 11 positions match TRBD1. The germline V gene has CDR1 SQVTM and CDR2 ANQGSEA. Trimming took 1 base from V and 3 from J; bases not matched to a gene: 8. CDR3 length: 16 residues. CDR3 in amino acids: CSVEGFGQGAYYEQYF. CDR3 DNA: TGCAGCGTTGAAGGGTTTGGACAGGGGGCCTACTACGAGCAGTACTTC.

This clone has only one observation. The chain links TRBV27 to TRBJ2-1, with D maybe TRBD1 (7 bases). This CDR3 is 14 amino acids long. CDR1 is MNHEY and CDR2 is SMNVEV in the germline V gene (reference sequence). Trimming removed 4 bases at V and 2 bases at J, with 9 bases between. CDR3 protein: CASSSGGPYNEQFF. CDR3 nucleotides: TGTGCCAGCAGTTCAGGGGGGCCCTACAATGAGCAGTTCTTC.

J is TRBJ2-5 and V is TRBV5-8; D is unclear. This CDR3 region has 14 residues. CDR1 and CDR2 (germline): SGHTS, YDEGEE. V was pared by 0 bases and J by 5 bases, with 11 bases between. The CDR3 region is CASSLDLPRETQYF. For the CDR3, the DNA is TGTGCCAGCAGCTTGGATTTACCTCGGGAGACCCAGTACTTC.